A single T cell receptor beta chain is shown here with its context. Its cognate antigen is unknown. This sample was taken from a study of cytomegalovirus exposure and HLA in healthy donors. Study conclusions and caveats: TCR beta V segments were, for the most part, productive about 90% or about 30% of the time in an earlier analysis. Later on, an analysis found that several of the most significant clusters appeared to be linked to common viral pathogens, which included parvovirus B19. Most TCR sequences showed up rarely, but some public TCRs showed up in many donors. With later analysis, a missense DCLRE1C variant became linked to TCR beta V- and J-gene trimming.

The PCR ran on 60 Vbeta and 13 Jbeta primers. Repertoires were generated with immunoSEQ multiplex PCR, while TCRdb's copy carries only in-frame clones and drops some. The data show 150,000 to 200,000 clones, roughly 74% seen once. V lost 5 bases and J lost 2; bases outside the gene matches: 7. The CDR3 covers 16 residues. The germline V gene encodes CDR1 MGHRA and CDR2 YSYEKL. This TCR was sampled from a middle-aged woman in good health and CMV-seropositive. The sequenced sample was PBMCs. This chain uses TRBV4-1 with TRBJ1-4; 8 bases align to TRBD1. CDR3: CASSARQGTTNEKLFF. The CDR3 nucleotides are TGCGCCAGCAGCGCCCGACAGGGGACCACTAATGAAAAACTGTTTTTT.